The rows below give T cell receptor beta chains drawn from one sample of a study of shared clonotypes between healthy human individuals. Clones were read by immunoSEQ multiplex PCR, and TCRdb kept only the in-frame ones, dropping some. This sample yields around 600,000 clones, of which roughly 98% are seen a single time; 0.3% to 0.35% belongs to the top ten. The sequencing sample was made of naive CD8+ T cells sorted from blood. The receptors shown here come from a man aged 30 to 45 in good health. Both conserved end residues are part of each CDR3. D genes are given only for firm matches. Clone size is stated in some rows and not others, as once, few, many or a class when expanded.

d_call j_call v_call clone_size cdr3_nt cdr3_aa
NA TRBJ1-1 TRBV5-5 NA TGTGCCAGCAGCCCCAGGGGCACTGAAGCTTTCTTT CASSPRGTEAFF
TRBD2 TRBJ2-3 TRBV11-2 once TGTGCCAGCAGCTTAGTTCGCGGGAGGGCCTTGCTGGATACGCAGTATTTT CASSLVRGRALLDTQYF
NA TRBJ1-3 TRBV11-2 NA TGTGCCAGCTACGGACTGCCACGGAACACCATATATTTT CASYGLPRNTIYF
TRBD1 TRBJ2-7 TRBV6-4 NA TGTGCCAGCAGTGACTCGACTTTCATGGACAGGTCCTCCGAGCAGTACTTC CASSDSTFMDRSSEQYF
NA TRBJ2-1 TRBV7-2 NA TGTGCCAGCAGCTTGAATGGACGCAATGAGCAGTTCTTC CASSLNGRNEQFF
TRBD1 TRBJ2-7 TRBV5-1 NA TGCGCCAGCAGCTCCGGACAGGAAACCTACGAGCAGTACTTC CASSSGQETYEQYF
TRBD2 TRBJ2-3 TRBV19 NA TGTGCCAGTAGTATAAGCCTAGCGGGACTTCGCGATACGCAGTATTTT CASSISLAGLRDTQYF
NA TRBJ2-7 TRBV14 NA TGTGCCAGCAGCCAAGATAGGGGGTCTGGCTCCTACGAGCAGTACTTC CASSQDRGSGSYEQYF
NA TRBJ1-1 TRBV6-5 NA TGTGCCAGCAGGATCCGACAGCCGAACACTGAAGCTTTCTTT CASRIRQPNTEAFF
NA TRBJ2-3 TRBV5-1 NA TGCGCCAGCAGCTTGGATACGCAAGCAGATACGCAGTATTTT CASSLDTQADTQYF
TRBD2 TRBJ2-7 TRBV6-1 NA TGTGCCAGCACCCCTAGCGGGAGTCTTGACGAGCAGTACTTC CASTPSGSLDEQYF
NA TRBJ1-5 TRBV7-8 NA TGTGCCAGCAGAAAAGGCCCCCGACAGGTGTATAATCAGCCCCAGCATTTT CASRKGPRQVYNQPQHF
TRBD1 TRBJ1-2 TRBV9 NA TGTGCCAGCAGGGACAGGGTTGATGGCTACACCTTC CASRDRVDGYTF
NA TRBJ2-7 TRBV7-2 NA TGTGCCAGCAGCTTAGTAGGCGAGATTTACGAGCAGTACTTC CASSLVGEIYEQYF
NA TRBJ2-5 TRBV7-9 NA TGTGCCAGCGAGGTCGAGGCACAAGAGACCCAGTACTTC CASEVEAQETQYF
NA TRBJ1-5 TRBV5-5 NA TGTGCCAGCAGCGGGTCCGGGACAAGGGGCAATGATCAGCCCCAGCATTTT CASSGSGTRGNDQPQHF
TRBD2 TRBJ2-3 TRBV29-1 NA TGCAGCGTTGGAGGTAGCGGGAGTGCCGGGTTGCAGTATTTT CSVGGSGSAGLQYF
NA TRBJ2-7 TRBV5-8 NA TGTGCCAGCAGCTTACGGGGTTGGGAGCAGTACTTC CASSLRGWEQYF
NA TRBJ2-7 TRBV7-2 NA TGTGCCAGCAGCAGTTACGGGTCGGCCCGCTACGAGCAGTACTTC CASSSYGSARYEQYF
NA TRBJ2-7 TRBV7-2 NA TGTGCCAGCAGCTTAGGAGGGACCTACGAGCAGTACTTC CASSLGGTYEQYF
NA TRBJ2-5 TRBV6-5 NA TGTGCCAGACCATCCGCCTGGCGGTGGGAGACCCAGTACTTC CARPSAWRWETQYF
NA TRBJ2-1 TRBV5-1 NA TGCGCCAGCAGCCAAACAGGGATCTACAATGAGCAGTTCTTC CASSQTGIYNEQFF
NA TRBJ2-7 TRBV29-1 NA TGCAGCGTTGAGTTGGCAGGGACCTACGAGCAGTACTTC CSVELAGTYEQYF
NA TRBJ2-1 TRBV25-1 NA TGTGCCAGCGTCGACAGGCGGTACAATGAGCAGTTCTTC CASVDRRYNEQFF
NA TRBJ2-1 TRBV7-9 NA TGTGCCAGCAGCTTTATGTCGGTTGAGCAGTTCTTC CASSFMSVEQFF
NA TRBJ2-7 TRBV5-1 NA TGCGCCAGCAGCTTCGACCTTTACGAGCAGTACTTC CASSFDLYEQYF
NA TRBJ2-1 TRBV11-2 NA TGTGCCAGCAGCTTAGTGTACAATAGGGGTGAGCAGTTCTTC CASSLVYNRGEQFF
NA TRBJ2-1 TRBV10-2 once TGCGCCCTAGGGGGGGCGAACAATGAGCAGTTCTTC CALGGANNEQFF
NA TRBJ1-4 TRBV2 NA TGTGCCAGCAGTGTTGAAAAACTGTTTTTT CASSVEKLFF
NA TRBJ1-2 TRBV11-2 NA TGTGCCAGCAGCTTAGATCTAACAGGGCCGAAGGGCTACACCTTC CASSLDLTGPKGYTF
NA TRBJ2-1 TRBV11-2 NA TGTGCCAGCAGCAGAGCGTGGGGTTCCCTCAATGAGCAGTTCTTC CASSRAWGSLNEQFF
NA TRBJ2-7 TRBV4-3 NA TGCGCCAGCAGCCAAGGGACCTTCTACGAGCAGTACTTC CASSQGTFYEQYF
TRBD2 TRBJ2-1 TRBV6-5 NA TGTGCCAGCAGAGGACTAGCGGGTGACAATGAGCAGTTCTTC CASRGLAGDNEQFF
TRBD2 TRBJ2-7 TRBV4-1 NA TGCGCCAGCAGCCAAGACGGGACTAGCGGGAGAGGCGAGCAGTACTTC CASSQDGTSGRGEQYF
TRBD1 TRBJ2-7 TRBV7-9 NA TGTGCCAGCAGCCAACCGGGACAGGCCACCCCCGAGCAGTACTTC CASSQPGQATPEQYF
TRBD1 TRBJ1-2 TRBV15 NA TGTGCCACCAGCAGATCTAGGGACAGGGCTAACTATGGCTACACCTTC CATSRSRDRANYGYTF
NA TRBJ2-7 TRBV11-2 NA TGTGCCAGCCGCGACGGGCGCGGGAACTCCTACGAGCAGTACTTC CASRDGRGNSYEQYF
TRBD1 TRBJ1-1 TRBV28 NA TGTGCCAGCAGTTTACTAGGACAGGGGGCGGACACTGAAGCTTTCTTT CASSLLGQGADTEAFF
NA TRBJ2-7 TRBV9 NA TGTGCCAGCAGCAAAGGCCTAAGTGAGCAGTACTTC CASSKGLSEQYF
NA TRBJ2-7 TRBV7-8 NA TGTGCCAGCAGCTTAGACGTCGTGGGGCTGAGCTACGAGCAGTACTTC CASSLDVVGLSYEQYF
NA TRBJ2-3 TRBV10-3 once TGTGCCATTGAGGCCGGGGTCAACACAGATACGCAGTATTTT CAIEAGVNTDTQYF
TRBD2 TRBJ2-7 TRBV2 NA TGTGCCAGCAGGAGACTAGCGGGACCCTACGAGCAGTACTTC CASRRLAGPYEQYF
TRBD1 TRBJ2-7 TRBV13 NA TGTGCCAGCAGCTCGGGGACAGGGGTGGACGAGCAGTACTTC CASSSGTGVDEQYF
TRBD1 TRBJ2-3 TRBV29-1 NA TGCAGCGCACAGGGGGTTAGCACAGATACGCAGTATTTT CSAQGVSTDTQYF
NA TRBJ2-1 TRBV7-9 NA TGTGCCAGCAGCCTCGACGGACGGATCAATGAGCAGTTCTTC CASSLDGRINEQFF
NA TRBJ1-1 TRBV14 NA TGTGCCACCACCATCGATATGAACACTGAAGCTTTCTTT CATTIDMNTEAFF
NA TRBJ2-7 TRBV27 NA TGTGCCAGCAGCCAAGGGGGCTCCTACGAGCAGTACTTC CASSQGGSYEQYF
NA TRBJ2-5 TRBV7-9 NA TGTGCCAGCAGCTTAGCCCCCGACTCTCTCCAAGAGACCCAGTACTTC CASSLAPDSLQETQYF
NA TRBJ1-2 TRBV11-2 NA TGTGCCAGCAGCTTAGTTTCGGACTATGGCTACACCTTC CASSLVSDYGYTF
NA TRBJ1-2 TRBV2 NA TGTGCCAGCAGTGAAGATCCCCTTACAGGTGGCTACACCTTC CASSEDPLTGGYTF
TRBD1 TRBJ1-4 TRBV6-5 NA TGTGCCAGCAAAGAGGACAGGGTTTTTGAAAAACTGTTTTTT CASKEDRVFEKLFF
NA TRBJ1-3 TRBV4-1 NA TGCGCCAGCAGCCAACGAGAAGGATTGGATAACACCATATATTTT CASSQREGLDNTIYF
NA TRBJ1-4 TRBV29-1 NA TGCAGCGTTGAAGTGGCGGGAGACAATGAAAAACTGTTTTTT CSVEVAGDNEKLFF
NA TRBJ2-7 TRBV10-3 NA TGTGCCATCAGTGAGGGGCCGGGCTACGAGCAGTACTTC CAISEGPGYEQYF
NA TRBJ2-7 TRBV27 NA TGTGCCAGCAGTTTCGGAGGGACAGCCTACGAGCAGTACTTC CASSFGGTAYEQYF
NA TRBJ1-2 TRBV29-1 NA TGCAGCGTTGAAGTGTCCGGCGAAAGGGATGGCTACACCTTC CSVEVSGERDGYTF
NA TRBJ2-1 TRBV7-6 NA TGTGCCAGCAGCTTAGATGGGGGAAATGAGCAGTTCTTC CASSLDGGNEQFF
TRBD1 TRBJ2-7 TRBV15 NA TGTGCCACCAGCGGAGGACAGGGAAATCTCAACGAGCAGTACTTC CATSGGQGNLNEQYF